These T cell receptor beta chains were read from a single sample in a study of cytomegalovirus exposure and HLA in healthy donors. Assay used: immunoSEQ multiplex PCR; TCRdb lists only in-frame clones, some missing. The sample holds about 170,000 clones, over 75% seen once. Sequenced material: PBMCs. All receptors come from a male donor in good health and CMV-seronegative. The CDR3 runs from the conserved cysteine through the conserved F or W. Each record gives: CDR3 DNA, CDR3 protein, V gene, D gene, clone size, J gene. D genes are given only for firm matches. The size entry is marked missing in some rows and otherwise reads once, few, many or a size class.

cdr3_nt: TGTGCCAGCTCCCCCGGGGATCCCGGAAACACCATATATTTT
cdr3_aa: CASSPGDPGNTIYF
v_call: TRBV18
d_call: -
clone_size: -
j_call: TRBJ1-3

cdr3_nt: TGTGCCAGTAGTATACCCTTCGGGGGGACTAATGAAAAACTGTTTTTT
cdr3_aa: CASSIPFGGTNEKLFF
v_call: TRBV19
d_call: -
clone_size: -
j_call: TRBJ1-4

cdr3_nt: TGTGCCAGCAACAACCCGGGACAACCCTACGAGCAGTACTTC
cdr3_aa: CASNNPGQPYEQYF
v_call: TRBV6-1
d_call: -
clone_size: -
j_call: TRBJ2-7

cdr3_nt: TGTGCCACCAGCAGAGAGTGGCCCACAGATACGCAGTATTTT
cdr3_aa: CATSREWPTDTQYF
v_call: TRBV15
d_call: -
clone_size: -
j_call: TRBJ2-3

cdr3_nt: TGTGCCTGGAGTGATACGGGTATCTATGGCTACACCTTC
cdr3_aa: CAWSDTGIYGYTF
v_call: TRBV30
d_call: -
clone_size: -
j_call: TRBJ1-2

cdr3_nt: TGTGCCAGCAGCGTAGCGGCAGGGGGTGCCTCCTACGAGCAGTACTTC
cdr3_aa: CASSVAAGGASYEQYF
v_call: TRBV9
d_call: TRBD1
clone_size: few
j_call: TRBJ2-7

cdr3_nt: TGTGCCAGCAGCCCGAGGACAGGGGAAAACACTGAAGCTTTCTTT
cdr3_aa: CASSPRTGENTEAFF
v_call: TRBV7-9
d_call: TRBD1
clone_size: -
j_call: TRBJ1-1

cdr3_nt: TGTGCCAGCAGGCCTCCCTCAACTCTTATACAGCAGAACTATGGCTACACCTTC
cdr3_aa: CASRPPSTLIQQNYGYTF
v_call: TRBV7-2
d_call: -
clone_size: -
j_call: TRBJ1-2

cdr3_nt: TGTGCCAGTAGGGGGGCATATAGCAATCAGCCCCAGCATTTT
cdr3_aa: CASRGAYSNQPQHF
v_call: TRBV19
d_call: -
clone_size: -
j_call: TRBJ1-5

cdr3_nt: TGTGCCAGCAGCTTCGCACCAGGGGCCTACGAGCAGTACTTC
cdr3_aa: CASSFAPGAYEQYF
v_call: TRBV7-2
d_call: -
clone_size: -
j_call: TRBJ2-7

cdr3_nt: TGTGCCAGTCGACAGGGGTTTCGAAATGAGCAGTTCTTC
cdr3_aa: CASRQGFRNEQFF
v_call: TRBV6-6
d_call: TRBD1
clone_size: -
j_call: TRBJ2-1

cdr3_nt: TGTGCCATCAGTGTTTGGAGGGCTGGGGCCAACGTCCTGACTTTC
cdr3_aa: CAISVWRAGANVLTF
v_call: TRBV10-3
d_call: -
clone_size: -
j_call: TRBJ2-6

cdr3_nt: TGTGCCAGCAGCTTAGGGGCCTCAGTAAGCTCCTACAATGAGCAGTTCTTC
cdr3_aa: CASSLGASVSSYNEQFF
v_call: TRBV11-3
d_call: -
clone_size: -
j_call: TRBJ2-1

cdr3_nt: TGTGCCAGCAGTTACGCGGGACAGCCGAACACTGAAGCTTTCTTT
cdr3_aa: CASSYAGQPNTEAFF
v_call: TRBV6-5
d_call: TRBD1
clone_size: -
j_call: TRBJ1-1

cdr3_nt: TGTGCCACACAGGGGTCTGGAAACACCATATATTTT
cdr3_aa: CATQGSGNTIYF
v_call: TRBV7-9
d_call: TRBD1
clone_size: few
j_call: TRBJ1-3

cdr3_nt: TGTGCCACGGAAGGGACTAGCGGTCCCGACGAGCAGTACTTC
cdr3_aa: CATEGTSGPDEQYF
v_call: TRBV10-3
d_call: TRBD2
clone_size: -
j_call: TRBJ2-7

cdr3_nt: TGTGCCAGCGGAAGAGGGGGCAATGAGCAGTTCTTC
cdr3_aa: CASGRGGNEQFF
v_call: TRBV6-1
d_call: -
clone_size: -
j_call: TRBJ2-1